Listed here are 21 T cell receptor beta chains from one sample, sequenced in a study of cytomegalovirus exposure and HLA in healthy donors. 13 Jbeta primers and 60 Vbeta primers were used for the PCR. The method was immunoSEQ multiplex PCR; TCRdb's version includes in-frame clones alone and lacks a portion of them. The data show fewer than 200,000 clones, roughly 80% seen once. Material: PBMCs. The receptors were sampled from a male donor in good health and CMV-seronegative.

This CDR3 is CASSLVPGSNQPQHF. The CDR3, as DNA: TGCGCCAGCAGCCTGGTCCCAGGGAGCAATCAGCCCCAGCATTTT. J is TRBJ1-5 and V is TRBV5-1; TRBD1 is a possible D gene (5 bases). Germline V gene sequence: CDR1 SGHRS, CDR2 YFSETQ. Trimming left V 4 bases short and J 1 base short, with 12 bases between. The CDR3 length is 15 residues.

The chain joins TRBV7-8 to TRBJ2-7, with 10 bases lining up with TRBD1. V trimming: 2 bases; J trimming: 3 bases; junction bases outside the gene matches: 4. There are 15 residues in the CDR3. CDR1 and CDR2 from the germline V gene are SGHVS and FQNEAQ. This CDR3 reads CASSLIWTGGYEQYF. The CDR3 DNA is TGTGCCAGCAGCTTAATCTGGACAGGGGGCTACGAGCAGTACTTC. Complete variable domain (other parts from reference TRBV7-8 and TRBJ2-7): GAGVSQSPRYKVAKRGQDVALRCDPISGHVSLFWYQQALGQGPEFLTYFQNEAQLDKSGLPSDRFFAERPEGSVSTLKIQRTQQEDSAVYLCASSLIWTGGYEQYFGPGTRLTVT.

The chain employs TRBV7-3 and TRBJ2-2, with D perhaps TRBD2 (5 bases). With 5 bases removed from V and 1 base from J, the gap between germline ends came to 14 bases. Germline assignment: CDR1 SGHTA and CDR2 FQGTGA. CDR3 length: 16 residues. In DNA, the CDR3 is TGTGCCAGCAGCCATAGCCTAGCCAGGAACACCGGGGAGCTGTTTTTT. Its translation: CASSHSLARNTGELFF.

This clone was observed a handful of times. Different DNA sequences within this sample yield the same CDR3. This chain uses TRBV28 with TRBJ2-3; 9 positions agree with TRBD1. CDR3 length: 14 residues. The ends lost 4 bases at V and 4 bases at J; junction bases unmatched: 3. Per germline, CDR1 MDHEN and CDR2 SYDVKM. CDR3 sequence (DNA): TGTGCCAGCAGTTCCGGACAGGGGCCAGATACGCAGTATTTT. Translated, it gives CASSSGQGPDTQYF.

The CDR3, as DNA: TGTGCCAGCAGCTCTGGACAGGCCAATGAGCAGTTCTTC. Protein product: CASSSGQANEQFF. J is TRBJ2-1 and V is TRBV7-3; 7 bases map to TRBD1. The CDR3 consists of 13 residues. J gave up 6 bases and V 4 bases, and 3 bases lay outside the gene matches. Germline lookup yields CDR1 SGHTA and CDR2 FQGTGA.

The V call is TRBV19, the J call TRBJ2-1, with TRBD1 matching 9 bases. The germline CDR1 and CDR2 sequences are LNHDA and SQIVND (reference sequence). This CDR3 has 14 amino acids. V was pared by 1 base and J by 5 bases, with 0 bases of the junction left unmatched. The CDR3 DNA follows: TGTGCCAGTAGTATAGGGGACAGGGACAATGAGCAGTTCTTC. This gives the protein CASSIGDRDNEQFF. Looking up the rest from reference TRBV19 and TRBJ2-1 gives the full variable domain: DGGITQSPKYLFRKEGQNVTLSCEQNLNHDAMYWYRQDPGQGLRLIYYSQIVNDFQKGDIAEGYSVSREKKESFPLTVTSAQKNPTAFYLCASSIGDRDNEQFFGPGTRLTVL.

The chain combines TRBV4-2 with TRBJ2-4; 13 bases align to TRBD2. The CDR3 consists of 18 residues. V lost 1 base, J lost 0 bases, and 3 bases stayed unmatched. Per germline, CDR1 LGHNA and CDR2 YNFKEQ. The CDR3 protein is CASSQGLAGGLAKNIQYF. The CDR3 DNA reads TGTGCCAGCAGCCAAGGACTAGCGGGGGGCCTAGCCAAAAACATTCAGTACTTC.

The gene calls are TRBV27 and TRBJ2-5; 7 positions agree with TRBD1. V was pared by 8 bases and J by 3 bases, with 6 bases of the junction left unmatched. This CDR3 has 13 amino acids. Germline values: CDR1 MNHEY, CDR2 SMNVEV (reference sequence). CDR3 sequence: CASRQTGEETQYF. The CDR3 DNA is TGTGCCAGCCGACAAACAGGGGAAGAGACCCAGTACTTC.

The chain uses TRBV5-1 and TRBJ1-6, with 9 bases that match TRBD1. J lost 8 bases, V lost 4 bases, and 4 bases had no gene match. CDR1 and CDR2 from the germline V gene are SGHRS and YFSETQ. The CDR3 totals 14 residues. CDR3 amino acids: CASSGTGWDSPLHF. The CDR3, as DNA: TGCGCCAGCAGCGGGACAGGGTGGGATTCACCCCTCCACTTT.

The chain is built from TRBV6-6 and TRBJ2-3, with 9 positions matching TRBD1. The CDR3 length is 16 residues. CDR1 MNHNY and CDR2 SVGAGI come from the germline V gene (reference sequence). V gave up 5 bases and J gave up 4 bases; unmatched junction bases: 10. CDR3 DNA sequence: TGTGCCAGCAGTCCCAAGACAGGGGGATTTGCAGATACGCAGTATTTT. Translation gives CASSPKTGGFADTQYF.

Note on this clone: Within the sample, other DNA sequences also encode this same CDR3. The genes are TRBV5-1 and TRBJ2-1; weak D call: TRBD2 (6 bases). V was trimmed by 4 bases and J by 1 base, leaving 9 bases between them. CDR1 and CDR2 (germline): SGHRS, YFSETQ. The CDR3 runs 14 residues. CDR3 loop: CASSGGGSYNEQFF. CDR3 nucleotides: TGCGCCAGCAGCGGCGGAGGGTCCTACAATGAGCAGTTCTTC.

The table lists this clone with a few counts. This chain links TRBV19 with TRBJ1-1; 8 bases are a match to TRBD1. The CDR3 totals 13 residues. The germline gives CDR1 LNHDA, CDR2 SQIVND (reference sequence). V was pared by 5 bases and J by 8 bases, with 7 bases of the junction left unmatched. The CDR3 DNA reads TGTGCCAGTAGTGAAGACAGGGGTACGGAAGCTTTCTTT. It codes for CASSEDRGTEAFF.

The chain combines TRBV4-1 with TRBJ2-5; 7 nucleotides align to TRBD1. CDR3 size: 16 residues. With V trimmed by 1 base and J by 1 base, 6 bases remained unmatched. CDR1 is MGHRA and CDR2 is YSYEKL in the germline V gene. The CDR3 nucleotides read TGCGCCAGCAGCCAAGGCGGCAGGGGGTTCCAAGAGACCCAGTACTTC. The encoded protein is CASSQGGRGFQETQYF.

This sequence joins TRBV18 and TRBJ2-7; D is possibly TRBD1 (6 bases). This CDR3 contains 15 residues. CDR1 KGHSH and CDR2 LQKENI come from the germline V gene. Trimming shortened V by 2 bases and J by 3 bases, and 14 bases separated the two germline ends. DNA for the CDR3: TGTGCCAGCTCACCAGGGCAGGGGAAAGTCTACGAGCAGTACTTC. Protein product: CASSPGQGKVYEQYF.

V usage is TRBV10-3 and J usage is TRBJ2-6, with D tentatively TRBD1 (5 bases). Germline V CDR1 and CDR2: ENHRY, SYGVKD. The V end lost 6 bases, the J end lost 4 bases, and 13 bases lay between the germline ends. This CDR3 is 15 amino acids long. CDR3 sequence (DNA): TGTGCCATCAGGAGTCAGGGTGCGGGGGCCAACGTCCTGACTTTC. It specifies CAIRSQGAGANVLTF.

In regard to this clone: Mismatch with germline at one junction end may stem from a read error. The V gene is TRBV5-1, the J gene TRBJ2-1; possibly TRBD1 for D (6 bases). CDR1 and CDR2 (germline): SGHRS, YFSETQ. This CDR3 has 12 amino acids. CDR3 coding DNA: TGCGCTAGCAGCTCCAGGGGTGGTGAGCAGTTCTTC. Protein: CASSSRGGEQFF.

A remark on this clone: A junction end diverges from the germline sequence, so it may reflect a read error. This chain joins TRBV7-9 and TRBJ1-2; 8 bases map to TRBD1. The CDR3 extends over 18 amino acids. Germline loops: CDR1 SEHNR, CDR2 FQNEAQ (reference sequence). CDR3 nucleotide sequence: TGTTCCAGCAGCTCCTTTTTAAGAAGCGGGACAGGAAGAGGAGGCTACACCTTC. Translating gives CSSSSFLRSGTGRGGYTF.

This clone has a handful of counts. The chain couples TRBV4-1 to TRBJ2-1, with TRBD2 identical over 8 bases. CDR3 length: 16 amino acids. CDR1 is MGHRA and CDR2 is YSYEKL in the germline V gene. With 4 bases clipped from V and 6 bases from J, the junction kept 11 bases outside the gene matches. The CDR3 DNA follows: TGCGCCAGCAGCCCCGACGAGGCTAGCGGGTTCAATGAGCAGTTCTTC. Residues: CASSPDEASGFNEQFF.

The CDR3 region is CASSVAQGLSYEQYF. DNA for the CDR3: TGTGCCAGCAGCGTAGCTCAGGGGCTCTCCTACGAGCAGTACTTC. The chain links TRBV9 to TRBJ2-7; maybe TRBD1 (6 bases). Germline values: CDR1 SGDLS, CDR2 YYNGEE. Trimming pared 0 bases from V and 0 bases from J, leaving 10 bases between. The CDR3 spans 15 residues.

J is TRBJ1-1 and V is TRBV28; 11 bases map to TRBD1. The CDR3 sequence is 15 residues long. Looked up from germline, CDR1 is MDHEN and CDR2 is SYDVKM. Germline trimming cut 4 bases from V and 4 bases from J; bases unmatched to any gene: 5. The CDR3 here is CASSSSGTGGTEAFF. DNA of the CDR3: TGTGCCAGCAGTTCTTCCGGGACAGGGGGCACTGAAGCTTTCTTT. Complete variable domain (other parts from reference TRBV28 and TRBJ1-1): DVKVTQSSRYLVKRTGEKVFLECVQDMDHENMFWYRQDPGLGLRLIYFSYDVKMKEKGDIPEGYSVSREKKERFSLILESASTNQTSMYLCASSSSGTGGTEAFFGQGTRLTVV.

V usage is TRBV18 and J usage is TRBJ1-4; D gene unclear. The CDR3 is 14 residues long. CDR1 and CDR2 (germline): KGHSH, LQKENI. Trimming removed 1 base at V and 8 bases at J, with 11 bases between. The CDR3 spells CASSPRAPGEKLFF. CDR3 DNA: TGTGCCAGCTCACCACGGGCGCCGGGGGAAAAACTGTTTTTT.